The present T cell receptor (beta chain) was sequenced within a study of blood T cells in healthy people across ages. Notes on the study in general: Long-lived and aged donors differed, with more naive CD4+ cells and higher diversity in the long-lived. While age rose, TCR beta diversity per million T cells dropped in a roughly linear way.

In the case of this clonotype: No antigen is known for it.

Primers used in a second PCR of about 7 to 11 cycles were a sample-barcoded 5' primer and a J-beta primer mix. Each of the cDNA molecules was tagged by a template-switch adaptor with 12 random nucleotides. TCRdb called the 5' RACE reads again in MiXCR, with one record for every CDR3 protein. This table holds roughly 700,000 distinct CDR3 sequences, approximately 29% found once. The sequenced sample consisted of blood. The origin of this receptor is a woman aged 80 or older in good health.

In nucleotides, the CDR3 is TGCAGTGCTAGGCCCACGTCGGGGACCGGACTGTTTTTT. This encodes CSARPTSGTGLFF. This sequence joins TRBV20-1 and TRBJ1-4; D possibly corresponds to TRBD1 (5 bases). The germline V gene encodes CDR1 DFQATT and CDR2 SNEGSKA (reference sequence). The CDR3 has 13 residues. V was cut by 3 bases and J by 13 bases, with 18 bases left in between.